What follows are 20 T cell receptor beta chains derived from one specimen sequenced in a study of T cells in Graves' hyperthyroidism and ophthalmopathy. Authors of the study amplified TCR beta CDR3 regions from RNA transcripts. The primer set for the first-round RT-PCR of the TCR CDR3 was HTBI. TCRdb ran MiXCR on the multiplex PCR reads and lists one entry per CDR3 protein. The sample has 350,000 to 400,000 distinct CDR3 sequences, about 15% seen once. The sample taken for sequencing was blood. The origin of the receptors is a woman aged 55-69 years with Graves' hyperthyroidism.

This clonotype showed up many times. This chain joins TRBV6-1 and TRBJ2-1; 7 nucleotides agree with TRBD2. Trimming at V came to 1 base and at J to 8 bases, leaving 14 bases not matched to a gene. The CDR3 sequence is 17 residues long. Germline V lookup: CDR1 MNHNS, CDR2 SASEGT. The CDR3 DNA is TGTGCCAGCAGTGAAGGGTTGGGGGGAGGGCCCGGGGATGAGCAGTTCTTC. This sequence encodes CASSEGLGGGPGDEQFF.

This clonotype was seen only a few times. The V gene is TRBV24-1, the J gene TRBJ2-2; D call uncertain. The CDR3 covers 13 residues. V was clipped by 7 bases and J by 0 bases, with 5 bases between them. Germline lookup yields CDR1 KGHDR and CDR2 SFDVKD. CDR3 DNA: TGTGCCACCAGGGAAACGAACACCGGGGAGCTGTTTTTT. Translating it yields CATRETNTGELFF.

This clonotype occurred many times. The chain couples TRBV11-2 to TRBJ2-5, with 9 bases identical to TRBD2. Per germline, CDR1 SGHAT and CDR2 FQNNGV. V gave up 0 bases and J gave up 4 bases; unmatched junction bases: 6. The CDR3 covers 16 residues. The CDR3 loop is CASSLEWAGGAETQYF. The DNA for the CDR3 is TGTGCCAGCAGCTTAGAATGGGCGGGAGGGGCAGAGACCCAGTACTTC.

This clonotype was observed at least ten times. This chain connects TRBV19 to TRBJ1-1; no clear D. Trimming took 3 bases from V and 5 from J, leaving 10 bases between them. The CDR3 is made up of 13 amino acids. Germline V CDR1 and CDR2: LNHDA, SQIVND (reference sequence). As DNA, the CDR3 is TGTGCCAGTAGTATCAGCGTCAGAACTGAAGCTTTCTTT. Translation gives CASSISVRTEAFF.

The chain combines TRBV28 with TRBJ2-7, with D possibly being TRBD1 or TRBD2 (5 bases each). V was clipped by 6 bases and J by 4 bases, with 16 bases between them. The length of the CDR3 is 14 residues. Germline loops: CDR1 MDHEN, CDR2 SYDVKM. The CDR3 region is CASRFGGKRYEQYF. CDR3 in DNA: TGTGCCAGCAGGTTTGGGGGTAAACGATACGAGCAGTACTTC. The full variable domain, in which reference TRBV28 and TRBJ2-7 provide the parts outside the CDR3, is DVKVTQSSRYLVKRTGEKVFLECVQDMDHENMFWYRQDPGLGLRLIYFSYDVKMKEKGDIPEGYSVSREKKERFSLILESASTNQTSMYLCASRFGGKRYEQYFGPGTRLTVT.

The genes are TRBV6-1 and TRBJ2-5; 7 nucleotides align to TRBD2. J was trimmed by 4 bases and V by 6 bases; bases with no gene match: 11. Germline lookup yields CDR1 MNHNS and CDR2 SASEGT. CDR3 length: 15 amino acids. The CDR3 coding sequence is TGTGCCAGCAGGGGGGGGGGAGCTGGTAGAGAGACCCAGTACTTC. It is translated as CASRGGGAGRETQYF.

This clonotype was recorded a few times. This may come from a read error, since a much larger clone is one base off. The genes are TRBV12-3 or TRBV12-4 and TRBJ2-7; D is perhaps TRBD2 (5 bases). The CDR3 is 17 amino acids. The CDR3 DNA reads TGTGCCTGCAGCTCTACTTGGACTCTAGGAAGCTCCTACGAGCAGTACTTC. Translated, it gives CACSSTWTLGSSYEQYF.

A few counts support this clonotype. V is TRBV9 and J is TRBJ2-7; a weak D match, TRBD2 (6 bases). Germline V gene lookup returns CDR1 SGDLS and CDR2 YYNGEE. This CDR3 is 16 amino acids long. V shed 4 bases and J shed 4 bases, with 21 bases lying between them. The DNA for the CDR3 is TGTGCCAGCAGCTCAACCCCTAGGGAGCGGGTATACGAGCAGTACTTC. As protein: CASSSTPRERVYEQYF.

In its sample, this clonotype was seen many times. The chain links TRBV12-3 or TRBV12-4 to TRBJ2-1, with 10 bases aligning to TRBD1. This CDR3 is 14 amino acids long. V lost 6 bases, J lost 9 bases, and 8 bases stayed unmatched. CDR3: CASRGTGEYVEQFF. In nucleotides, the CDR3 is TGTGCCAGCAGGGGGACAGGGGAGTATGTTGAGCAGTTCTTC.

This clonotype was recorded at least ten times. The V call is TRBV13, the J call TRBJ1-1; weak D call: TRBD1 (6 bases). CDR1 PRHDT and CDR2 FYEKMQ come from the germline V gene (reference sequence). V was cut by 2 bases and J by 3 bases, with 10 bases left in between. CDR3 length: 14 amino acids. CDR3 sequence: CASSLSGHHTEAFF. In DNA form, the CDR3 reads TGTGCCAGCAGCTTATCGGGACACCACACTGAAGCTTTCTTT.

This clonotype has ten or more counts. V usage is TRBV20-1 and J usage is TRBJ2-3, with TRBD2 matching 9 bases. CDR3 size: 16 residues. The junction had 10 bases not matched to a gene; V was cut back by 6 bases and J by 0 bases. Germline values: CDR1 DFQATT, CDR2 SNEGSKA (reference sequence). The CDR3 spells CSAPEREASSTDTQYF. The DNA of the CDR3 is TGCAGTGCCCCTGAGCGGGAGGCCTCCAGCACAGATACGCAGTATTTT.

This clonotype showed up many times. The CDR3 DNA is TGTGCCAGCGTAACAGGGGGCAGGGTCACAGATACGCAGTATTTT. Translated: CASVTGGRVTDTQYF. The chain recombines TRBV28 with TRBJ2-3; 9 positions agree with TRBD1. V lost 8 bases to trimming and J lost 2 bases; unmatched junction nucleotides: 8. Germline V gene data show CDR1 as MDHEN and CDR2 as SYDVKM. The CDR3 spans 15 residues.

This clonotype occurred many times. The chain has TRBV19 and TRBJ2-1, with 8 bases lining up with TRBD1. The CDR3 length is 17 residues. Looked up from germline, CDR1 is LNHDA and CDR2 is SQIVND (reference sequence). The trim removed 1 base at V and 7 bases at J, leaving 12 bases unmatched. The CDR3 nucleotides are TGTGCCAGTAGTATAGTTCCCGCGACAGGGGCTCGTAATGAGCAGTTCTTC. It encodes CASSIVPATGARNEQFF. Full variable domain (rest looked up from reference TRBV19 and TRBJ2-1): DGGITQSPKYLFRKEGQNVTLSCEQNLNHDAMYWYRQDPGQGLRLIYYSQIVNDFQKGDIAEGYSVSREKKESFPLTVTSAQKNPTAFYLCASSIVPATGARNEQFFGPGTRLTVL.

This chain joins TRBV24-1 and TRBJ1-5; TRBD1 is a possible D gene (5 bases). Per germline, CDR1 KGHDR and CDR2 SFDVKD. The germline V and J ends were trimmed by 4 bases and 5 bases, with 11 bases remaining between them. The CDR3 is made up of 14 amino acids. This CDR3 reads CATSDWQGDQPQHF. CDR3 nucleotides: TGTGCCACCAGTGACTGGCAGGGAGATCAGCCCCAGCATTTT.

With regard to this clonotype: This may come from a read error, since a much larger clone is one base off. The chain carries TRBV10-3 and TRBJ1-2; the D is unclear. Germline CDR1 ENHRY, CDR2 SYGVKD. Trimming took off 3 bases at V and 3 bases at J, with 8 bases between the two ends. The CDR3 runs to 13 residues. The CDR3 region is CAISERVDYGYTF. For the CDR3, the DNA is TGTGCCATCAGTGAAAGAGTAGACTATGGCTACACCTTC.

This clonotype was recorded many times. The rearrangement joins TRBV28 to TRBJ2-7, with D maybe TRBD2 (6 bases). Germline V gene data show CDR1 as MDHEN and CDR2 as SYDVKM. The germline V and J ends were trimmed by 4 bases and 3 bases, with 13 bases remaining between them. The CDR3 covers 14 residues. The CDR3 bases are TGTGCCAGCAGTTCAGGAGGGAGAATCTACGAGCAGTACTTC. Translating it yields CASSSGGRIYEQYF.

This clonotype was seen at least ten times. The chain links TRBV12-3 or TRBV12-4 to TRBJ2-2; 7 bases are shared with TRBD2. V lost 5 bases and J lost 3; bases outside the gene matches: 12. This CDR3 spans 17 amino acids. The CDR3 bases are TGTGCCAGCAGTAACCGATGGTGGGGGAGGGACACCGGGGAGCTGTTTTTT. Its protein product is CASSNRWWGRDTGELFF.

This clonotype was counted at least ten times. This sequence joins TRBV18 and TRBJ1-3; D unclear. The CDR3 has 12 residues. With 3 bases removed from V and 6 bases from J, the gap between germline ends came to 6 bases. CDR1 and CDR2 (germline): KGHSH, LQKENI. CDR3 in DNA: TGTGCCAGCTCACCGGAGGAAAACACCATATATTTT. It yields the protein CASSPEENTIYF.

This clonotype was counted a few times. The V and J genes are TRBV5-8 and TRBJ2-3; TRBD2 aligns across 7 bases. The germline V gene has CDR1 SGHTS and CDR2 YDEGEE. J lost 2 bases, V lost 4 bases, and 7 bases had no gene match. CDR3 size: 15 residues. The CDR3 protein is CASSVGTTNTDTQYF. The CDR3 DNA reads as TGTGCCAGCAGCGTGGGGACTACCAACACAGATACGCAGTATTTT.

Ten or more counts support this clonotype. The chain joins TRBV10-1 to TRBJ1-1; the D gene is possibly TRBD1 (5 bases). This CDR3 is 14 amino acids long. Trimming removed 3 bases from V and 2 bases from J, with 10 bases in between. The germline CDR1 and CDR2 sequences are WNHNN and SYGVQD (reference sequence). This CDR3 reads CASSDGGSNTEAFF. The CDR3 coding sequence is TGCGCCAGCAGTGATGGGGGAAGTAACACTGAAGCTTTCTTT.